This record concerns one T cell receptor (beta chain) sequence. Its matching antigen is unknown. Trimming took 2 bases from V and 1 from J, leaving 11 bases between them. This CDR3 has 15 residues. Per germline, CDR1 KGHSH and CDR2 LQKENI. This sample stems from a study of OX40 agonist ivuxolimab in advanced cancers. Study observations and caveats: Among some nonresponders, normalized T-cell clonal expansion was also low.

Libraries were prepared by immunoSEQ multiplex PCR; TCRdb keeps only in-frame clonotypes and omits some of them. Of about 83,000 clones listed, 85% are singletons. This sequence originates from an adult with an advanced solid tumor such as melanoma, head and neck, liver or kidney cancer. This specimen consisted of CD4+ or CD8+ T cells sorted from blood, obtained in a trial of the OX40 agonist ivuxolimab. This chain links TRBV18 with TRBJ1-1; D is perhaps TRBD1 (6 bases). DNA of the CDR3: TGTGCCAGCTCACCAACCCGGGACAAGAACACTGAAGCTTTCTTT. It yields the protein CASSPTRDKNTEAFF.